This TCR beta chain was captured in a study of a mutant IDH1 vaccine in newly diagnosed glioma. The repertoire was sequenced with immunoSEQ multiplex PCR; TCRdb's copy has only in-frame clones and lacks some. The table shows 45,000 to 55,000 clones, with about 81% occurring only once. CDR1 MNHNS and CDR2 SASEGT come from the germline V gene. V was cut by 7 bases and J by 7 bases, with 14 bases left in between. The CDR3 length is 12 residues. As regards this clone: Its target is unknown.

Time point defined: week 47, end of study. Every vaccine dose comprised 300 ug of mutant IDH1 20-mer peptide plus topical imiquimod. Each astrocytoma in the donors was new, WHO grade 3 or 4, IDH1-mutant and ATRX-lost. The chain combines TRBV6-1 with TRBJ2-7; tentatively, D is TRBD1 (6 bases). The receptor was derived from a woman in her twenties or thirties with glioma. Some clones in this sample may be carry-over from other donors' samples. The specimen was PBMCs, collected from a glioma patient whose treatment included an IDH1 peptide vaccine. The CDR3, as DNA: TGTGCCAGCACAGGGGCGGCGGGTGAGCAGTACTTC. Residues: CASTGAAGEQYF.